The 9 T cell receptor beta chains reported below all come from one sample, sequenced in a study of T cells in Graves' hyperthyroidism and ophthalmopathy. RNA transcripts provided the source from which TCR beta CDR3 regions were amplified. Primed by the HTBI set, a first-round RT-PCR was run on the TCR CDR3. A single record per CDR3 protein comes from TCRdb applying MiXCR to the multiplex PCR reads. The table includes 640,000 or so distinct CDR3 sequences, over 12% detected once. The sequenced sample was blood. These TCRs come from a woman in her forties with Graves' ophthalmopathy.

Only a few counts were recorded for this clonotype. The rearrangement uses TRBV29-1 and TRBJ2-7; 7 positions match TRBD2. CDR1 is SQVTM, CDR2 ANQGSEA, per germline. The CDR3 has 14 amino acids. V lost 7 bases to trimming and J lost 0 bases; unmatched junction nucleotides: 9. The CDR3 region is CSARLAENSYEQYF. CDR3 sequence (DNA): TGCAGCGCCCGACTAGCCGAAAACTCCTACGAGCAGTACTTC.

This clonotype was picked up a small number of times. The rearrangement uses TRBV24-1 and TRBJ2-1, with 8 bases fitting TRBD2. CDR1 is KGHDR and CDR2 is SFDVKD in the germline V gene. The V and J ends lost 3 bases and 0 bases, in that order; junction bases with no gene match: 6. The CDR3 is 17 residues long. This CDR3 reads CATSDGLAENSYNEQFF. CDR3 DNA: TGTGCCACCAGTGATGGACTAGCCGAAAACTCCTACAATGAGCAGTTCTTC.

The table lists this clonotype with many counts. This chain connects TRBV7-9 to TRBJ2-5, with 10 nucleotides matching TRBD1. The CDR3 has 15 residues. Germline CDR1 reads SEHNR; CDR2 reads FQNEAQ (reference sequence). V lost 8 bases and J lost 5; bases outside the gene matches: 11. The CDR3 loop is CASQTGGNVEETQYF. Written as DNA, the CDR3 is TGTGCCAGCCAGACAGGGGGCAACGTGGAGGAGACCCAGTACTTC.

The rearrangement joins TRBV7-9 to TRBJ2-2; 7 bases map to TRBD1. The CDR3 consists of 15 residues. V gave up 4 bases and J gave up 1 base; unmatched junction bases: 3. The germline V gene encodes CDR1 SEHNR and CDR2 FQNEAQ (reference sequence). The CDR3 sequence is CASSWTGLNTGELFF. Here the CDR3 DNA reads TGTGCCAGCAGCTGGACAGGTCTGAACACCGGGGAGCTGTTTTTT.

This clonotype was recorded many times. The chain has TRBV11-1 and TRBJ2-7; D is ambiguous. CDR1 and CDR2 (germline): SGHAT, FQDESV (reference sequence). Trimming took off 2 bases at V and 6 bases at J, with 8 bases between the two ends. This CDR3 is built from 12 residues. The CDR3 DNA is TGTGCCAGCAGCTTAAGTTCGAGCGAGCAGTACTTC. This codes for CASSLSSSEQYF.

This clonotype appeared many times. The rearrangement joins TRBV27 to TRBJ1-2; perhaps TRBD1 as D (5 bases). Germline CDR1 MNHEY, CDR2 SMNVEV (reference sequence). This CDR3 region has 14 residues. V was cut by 5 bases and J by 4 bases, with 14 bases left in between. As DNA, the CDR3 is TGTGCCAGCAGTATAAGGGGCGTTGCCTATGGCTACACCTTC. Translation: CASSIRGVAYGYTF.

This clonotype was detected ten times or more. CDR3 nucleotides: TGTGCCAGCAGGGACCTGGGGGCAGGTTACGAGCAGTACTTC. It codes for CASRDLGAGYEQYF. The V call is TRBV6-2 or TRBV6-3, the J call TRBJ2-7, with a possible D match to TRBD1 (6 bases). This CDR3 has 14 amino acids. Deletions cut 6 bases from V and 4 bases from J, with 16 bases between. Germline loops: CDR1 MNHEY, CDR2 SVGEGT.

This clonotype was seen many times. V usage is TRBV6-2 or TRBV6-3 and J usage is TRBJ2-7, with 7 bases fitting TRBD1. The CDR3 sequence is 14 residues long. From germline, CDR1 is MNHEY and CDR2 SVGEGT. V lost 5 bases and J lost 2; bases outside the gene matches: 6. CDR3 DNA sequence: TGTGCCAGCAGTGACCCCGGGACAGCCTACGAGCAGTACTTC. Its protein is CASSDPGTAYEQYF.

The chain carries TRBV6-2 or TRBV6-3 and TRBJ2-5; 7 bases match TRBD1. The length of the CDR3 is 12 residues. Germline lookup yields CDR1 MNHEY and CDR2 SVGEGT. The V segment lost 8 bases and the J segment 5 bases; nucleotides outside the gene matches: 5. CDR3 DNA sequence: TGTGCCAGCGGTCAACAGGGGGAGACCCAGTACTTC. This codes for CASGQQGETQYF.